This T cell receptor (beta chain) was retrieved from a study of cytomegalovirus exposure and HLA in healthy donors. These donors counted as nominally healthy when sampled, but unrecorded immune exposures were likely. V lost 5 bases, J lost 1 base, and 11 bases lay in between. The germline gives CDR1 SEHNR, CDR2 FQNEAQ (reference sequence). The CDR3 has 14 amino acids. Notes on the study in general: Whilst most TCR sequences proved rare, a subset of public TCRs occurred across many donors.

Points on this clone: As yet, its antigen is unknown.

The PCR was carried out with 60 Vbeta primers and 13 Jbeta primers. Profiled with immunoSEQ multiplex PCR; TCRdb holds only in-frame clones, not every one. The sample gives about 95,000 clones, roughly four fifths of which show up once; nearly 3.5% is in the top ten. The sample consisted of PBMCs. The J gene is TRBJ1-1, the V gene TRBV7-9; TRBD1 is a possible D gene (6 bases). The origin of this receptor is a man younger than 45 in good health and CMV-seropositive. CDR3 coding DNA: TGTGCCAGCAGCCCCATGACAGGGAACACTGAAGCTTTCTTT. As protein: CASSPMTGNTEAFF.